Following are 5 T cell receptor beta chains from one sample sequenced in a study of cytomegalovirus exposure and HLA in healthy donors. Using immunoSEQ multiplex PCR, the repertoire was profiled, and TCRdb retains in-frame clones only, with some absent. The data show 85,000 to 130,000 clones, 88% seen once. Sequenced sample: PBMCs. All receptors come from a young woman in good health and CMV-seropositive.

The chain employs TRBV28 and TRBJ2-7, with D perhaps TRBD2 (6 bases). The V end lost 8 bases, the J end lost 4 bases, and 18 bases lay between the germline ends. In germline, CDR1 is MDHEN, CDR2 SYDVKM. CDR3 size: 14 residues. CDR3 in DNA: TGTGCCAGCGGATTCCCGGGACTTCTATACGAGCAGTACTTC. Amino acids: CASGFPGLLYEQYF.

V gene TRBV4-1 combines with J gene TRBJ2-5; D gene unclear. V lost 1 base and J lost 0, with 6 bases in between. This CDR3 is built from 14 residues. Germline values: CDR1 MGHRA, CDR2 YSYEKL. CDR3 DNA sequence: TGCGCCAGCAGCCAAGTCCGGGACCAAGAGACCCAGTACTTC. Amino acids: CASSQVRDQETQYF.

The CDR3 sequence is CSVEESGTGFYGYTF. CDR3 DNA sequence: TGCAGCGTTGAAGAATCAGGGACAGGCTTCTATGGCTACACCTTC. The rearrangement links TRBV29-1 to TRBJ1-2; 8 nucleotides match TRBD1. This CDR3 contains 15 residues. Germline V gene sequence: CDR1 SQVTM, CDR2 ANQGSEA. V dropped 0 bases and J dropped 4; count of bases not matched to a gene: 7.

The chain is built from TRBV6-1 and TRBJ1-2, with 7 bases lining up with TRBD1. From germline, CDR1 is MNHNS and CDR2 SASEGT. The CDR3 consists of 14 residues. J was trimmed by 0 bases and V by 6 bases; bases with no gene match: 4. This CDR3 is CASRGQLANYGYTF. Here the CDR3 DNA reads TGTGCCAGCAGGGGACAGCTAGCTAACTATGGCTACACCTTC.

The chain recombines TRBV9 with TRBJ2-1; the D is unclear. The V end was cut by 4 bases, the J end by 0 bases, with 17 bases between. The CDR3 sequence is 17 residues long. Germline V gene sequence: CDR1 SGDLS, CDR2 YYNGEE. DNA of the CDR3: TGTGCCAGCAGCACGAACCCGCGGAGAAGCTCCTACAATGAGCAGTTCTTC. This sequence encodes CASSTNPRRSSYNEQFF.